This record looks at one T cell receptor beta chain sequence and its context. This may come from a read error, since a much larger clone is one base off. The source of the sample is a study of blood T cells in healthy people across ages. CDR3 size: 15 residues. Germline V gives CDR1 SGHTA, CDR2 FQGNSA. A second 7 to 11 cycle PCR used barcoded and J-beta primers. Template switching added a 12-random-nucleotide identifier to every cDNA molecule. TCRdb reanalysed the 5' RACE reads using MiXCR and keeps one entry per CDR3 protein. The table records some 1.8 million distinct CDR3 sequences, about 39% of them present only once.

Sample: blood. This receptor was identified in a human donor in good health. The V and J genes are TRBV7-2 and TRBJ2-3, with D hard to call. The CDR3 sequence is CASSPTITRTDKQYF. In DNA, the CDR3 is TGTGCCAGCAGCCCCACGATTACACGCACAGATAAGCAGTATTTT.